What follows are 28 T cell receptor beta chains derived from one specimen sequenced in a study of blood T cells in healthy people across ages. Primers used in a second PCR of roughly 7 to 11 cycles were a sample-barcoded 5' primer and a J-beta primer mix. Each CDR3 protein gets one entry after TCRdb re-called the 5' RACE reads with MiXCR. The repertoire includes about 800,000 distinct CDR3 sequences, 20% to 30% of them detected once, and 3.7% sits in the top ten. This sample was shared with a second study, whose subject was T cells of mothers and their children.

The sample comprised blood. These receptors were collected from a boy younger than 18 in good health.

This clonotype was counted a few times. This sequence joins TRBV13 and TRBJ2-7; 10 bases map to TRBD1. CDR3 size: 15 residues. Germline V CDR1 and CDR2: PRHDT, FYEKMQ (reference sequence). The V segment lost 3 bases and the J segment 5 bases; nucleotides outside the gene matches: 7. CDR3 sequence reads: CASSFLGQGFHEQYF. The DNA for the CDR3 is TGTGCCAGCAGCTTTTTGGGACAGGGGTTTCACGAGCAGTACTTC.

This clonotype was detected a few times. The chain has TRBV6-1 and TRBJ1-3; unclear D gene. V was cut by 8 bases and J by 0 bases, with 17 bases left in between. Looked up from germline, CDR1 is MNHNS and CDR2 is SASEGT. CDR3 length: 16 amino acids. Here the CDR3 DNA reads TGTGCCAGCCATAACGATTGGAGGTTCTCTGGAAACACCATATATTTT. Translation: CASHNDWRFSGNTIYF.

The chain recombines TRBV3-1 with TRBJ2-2; perhaps TRBD2 as D (6 bases). In germline, CDR1 is LGHDT, CDR2 YNNKEL (reference sequence). There are 16 residues in the CDR3. V dropped 11 bases and J dropped 2 bases, with 21 bases sitting between them. CDR3 coding DNA: TGTGCCTGGCGGGACCTAACGGGAGCAAACACCGGGGAGCTGTTTTTT. Protein: CAWRDLTGANTGELFF.

CDR3 bases: TGTGCCAGCAGTCAGGACAGCGGAAACAATTCACCCCTCCACTTT. Protein product: CASSQDSGNNSPLHF. The chain recombines TRBV6-5 with TRBJ1-6, with TRBD1 as a possible D gene (6 bases). The CDR3 consists of 15 residues. V lost 5 bases, J lost 7 bases, and 15 bases lay in between. Germline loops: CDR1 MNHEY, CDR2 SVGAGI.

Details on this clonotype: A much larger clone lies one base from this, so it may be a read error. The rearrangement uses TRBV5-1 and TRBJ2-6; D is possibly TRBD1 (5 bases). Germline loops: CDR1 SGHRS, CDR2 YFSETQ. The CDR3 spans 15 residues. CDR3 sequence: CASSLTGSGASVLTF. CDR3 bases: TGCGCCAGCAGCTTGACAGGCTCTGGGGCCAGCGTCCTGACTTTC.

The table lists this clonotype with a few counts. The chain combines TRBV7-2 with TRBJ1-3; D unresolved. Trimming removed 1 base at V and 2 bases at J, with 6 bases between. The CDR3 consists of 14 residues. Germline lookup yields CDR1 SGHTA and CDR2 FQGNSA. The CDR3 region has the DNA TGTGCCAGCAGCTTAGGGAGAGCTGGAAACACCATATATTTT. Translated: CASSLGRAGNTIYF. The full variable domain, completed using reference TRBV7-2 and TRBJ1-3, is GAGVSQSPSNKVTEKGKDVELRCDPISGHTALYWYRQSLGQGLEFLIYFQGNSAPDKSGLPSDRFSAERTGGSVSTLTIQRTQQEDSAVYLCASSLGRAGNTIYFGEGSWLTVV.

V usage is TRBV6-1 and J usage is TRBJ1-1, with D possibly being TRBD1 (5 bases). CDR1 and CDR2 (germline): MNHNS, SASEGT. This CDR3 is built from 14 residues. Trimming pared 4 bases from V and 0 bases from J, leaving 9 bases between. CDR3 sequence: CASSVSGVNTEAFF. Written as DNA, the CDR3 is TGTGCCAGCAGTGTTTCGGGGGTGAACACTGAAGCTTTCTTT.

In its sample, this clonotype was seen a few times. V and J are TRBV20-1 and TRBJ2-7; the D gene could be TRBD1 or TRBD2 (5 bases each). The CDR3 runs 12 residues. The germline gives CDR1 DFQATT, CDR2 SNEGSKA (reference sequence). With 0 bases removed from V and 12 bases from J, the gap between germline ends came to 15 bases. The CDR3 DNA reads TGCAGTGCTAGAGAAGAAGGGGACGTTCGGTACTTC. This gives the protein CSAREEGDVRYF.

In its sample, this clonotype was seen a few times. The V and J genes are TRBV20-1 and TRBJ2-4; weak D call: TRBD1 (7 bases). Trimming stripped 1 base from V and 0 bases from J, with 13 bases between. This CDR3 is built from 16 residues. From germline, CDR1 is DFQATT and CDR2 SNEGSKA (reference sequence). DNA of the CDR3: TGCAGTGCTAGAGGGGCAGGGGGGATAGCCAAAAACATTCAGTACTTC. Translated: CSARGAGGIAKNIQYF.

V and J are TRBV28 and TRBJ2-5; 8 nucleotides align to TRBD1. Germline V gives CDR1 MDHEN, CDR2 SYDVKM. The CDR3 spans 15 residues. V was pared by 5 bases and J by 5 bases, with 10 bases of the junction left unmatched. The DNA for the CDR3 is TGTGCCAGCAGTCCCTCCGGACAGGGCCGGGAGACCCAGTACTTC. As protein: CASSPSGQGRETQYF.

This clonotype was detected only a few times. The gene calls are TRBV6-5 and TRBJ1-6, with 9 bases lining up with TRBD1. The CDR3 extends over 20 amino acids. Germline CDR1 is MNHEY and CDR2 is SVGAGI. The V and J ends lost 4 bases and 0 bases, in that order; junction bases with no gene match: 13. The CDR3, as DNA: TGTGCCAGCAGTTCTGAGACACCCGGGACAGGGACCTCCTATAATTCACCCCTCCACTTT. Encoded protein: CASSSETPGTGTSYNSPLHF.

There are a few counts of this clonotype. The chain combines TRBV7-6 with TRBJ2-5; tentative D call: TRBD2 (6 bases). The CDR3 runs 12 residues. CDR1 is SGHVS, CDR2 FNYEAQ, per germline. Trimming cost V 8 bases and J 5 bases, with 12 bases left between them. The CDR3 region is CASGGIGETQYF. The CDR3 coding sequence is TGTGCCAGCGGGGGGATTGGGGAGACCCAGTACTTC.

The sample holds a few counts of this clonotype. This chain joins TRBV4-3 and TRBJ1-2; D remains ambiguous. The germline V gene encodes CDR1 LGHNA and CDR2 YSLEER. The CDR3 runs 16 residues. Trimming cost V 0 bases and J 5 bases, with 16 bases left between them. DNA for the CDR3: TGCGCCAGCAGCCAAGATACGGCAGGAGGAGGGTATGGCTACACCTTC. This gives the protein CASSQDTAGGGYGYTF.

This clonotype was found a few times. The chain carries TRBV7-2 and TRBJ2-1, with a weak D call TRBD2 (5 bases). Trimming stripped 6 bases from V and 8 bases from J, with 20 bases between. The CDR3 extends over 15 amino acids. Germline loops: CDR1 SGHTA, CDR2 FQGNSA. The CDR3 nucleotides read TGTGCCAGCAGGATCCCTAGCAGATCCCACGATGAGCAGTTCTTC. It codes for CASRIPSRSHDEQFF.

The rearrangement links TRBV5-1 to TRBJ2-3, with 10 bases that match TRBD1. The CDR3 totals 15 residues. The V segment lost 4 bases and the J segment 3 bases; nucleotides outside the gene matches: 5. Germline-derived CDR1 and CDR2 are SGHRS and YFSETQ. Written as DNA, the CDR3 is TGCGCCAGCAGCCCCCGACAGGGGGCAACAGATACGCAGTATTTT. Translating it yields CASSPRQGATDTQYF.

The chain recombines TRBV20-1 with TRBJ1-6; D not certain. Trimming removed 6 bases from V and 5 bases from J, with 17 bases in between. Per the germline V gene, CDR1 is DFQATT and CDR2 is SNEGSKA (reference sequence). CDR3 length: 15 amino acids. The CDR3 bases are TGCAGTGCCCTCACCGGGAGTTTAGATAATTCACCCCTCCACTTT. Encoded protein: CSALTGSLDNSPLHF.

J is TRBJ2-4 and V is TRBV5-1, with D perhaps TRBD1 (6 bases). Germline lookup yields CDR1 SGHRS and CDR2 YFSETQ. This CDR3 comprises 16 residues. V was cut by 0 bases and J by 0 bases, with 10 bases left in between. The CDR3 loop reads CASSLVQGLAKNIQYF. Written as DNA, the CDR3 is TGCGCCAGCAGCTTGGTGCAGGGGCTAGCCAAAAACATTCAGTACTTC. Looking up the rest from reference TRBV5-1 and TRBJ2-4 gives the full variable domain: KAGVTQTPRYLIKTRGQQVTLSCSPISGHRSVSWYQQTPGQGLQFLFEYFSETQRNKGNFPGRFSGRQFSNSRSEMNVSTLELGDSALYLCASSLVQGLAKNIQYFGAGTRLSVL.

The chain uses TRBV4-2 and TRBJ1-2; unclear D gene. Germline loops: CDR1 LGHNA, CDR2 YNFKEQ. V shed 5 bases and J shed 6 bases, with 10 bases lying between them. The CDR3 is 12 amino acids. The CDR3 sequence: CASSYVGDGYTF. CDR3 DNA sequence: TGTGCCAGCAGCTACGTTGGGGATGGCTACACCTTC.

This clonotype was seen more than once but under ten times. The rearrangement links TRBV4-1 to TRBJ1-3; D is ambiguous. This CDR3 has 16 residues. V lost 1 base and J 2 bases, leaving 12 bases between the germline ends. The germline gives CDR1 MGHRA, CDR2 YSYEKL. CDR3 sequence reads: CASSQGLPGAGNTIYF. Written as DNA, the CDR3 is TGCGCCAGCAGCCAAGGGCTCCCGGGAGCTGGAAACACCATATATTTT.

The rearrangement links TRBV28 to TRBJ2-5; 9 nucleotides match TRBD2. Trimming took 3 bases from V and 5 from J; bases not matched to a gene: 7. Germline loops: CDR1 MDHEN, CDR2 SYDVKM. This CDR3 region has 15 residues. CDR3 nucleotides: TGTGCCAGCAGTTTCCTGCGGGGGGGCTCGGAGACCCAGTACTTC. Amino acids: CASSFLRGGSETQYF.

The chain couples TRBV7-9 to TRBJ1-1, with D uncertain. V was cut by 1 base and J by 13 bases, with 4 bases left in between. The length of the CDR3 is 9 residues. Germline V CDR1 and CDR2: SEHNR, FQNEAQ (reference sequence). The CDR3 loop reads CASSLGGFF. DNA of the CDR3: TGTGCCAGCAGCTTAGGGGGTTTCTTT. Supplemented by reference TRBV7-9 and TRBJ1-1, the full variable domain reads DTGVSQNPRHKITKRGQNVTFRCDPISEHNRLYWYRQTLGQGPEFLTYFQNEAQLEKSRLLSDRFSAERPKGSFSTLEIQRTEQGDSAMYLCASSLGGFFGQGTRLTVV.

This clonotype was observed a few times. The chain combines TRBV20-1 with TRBJ1-2, with unresolved D. The CDR3 covers 15 residues. Germline V lookup: CDR1 DFQATT, CDR2 SNEGSKA (reference sequence). V was cut by 0 bases and J by 0 bases, with 11 bases left in between. The CDR3 region is CSARDPKRANYGYTF. CDR3 DNA: TGCAGTGCTAGAGACCCTAAACGAGCTAACTATGGCTACACCTTC.

V usage is TRBV7-9 and J usage is TRBJ2-7; D gene uncertain. V was pared by 2 bases and J by 0 bases, with 20 bases between. Germline CDR1 and CDR2: SEHNR and FQNEAQ (reference sequence). This CDR3 spans 18 amino acids. The DNA for the CDR3 is TGTGCCAGCAGCTTAACTCCCCGAGTTACCGGGCTCTCCTACGAGCAGTACTTC. As protein: CASSLTPRVTGLSYEQYF.

The V gene is TRBV12-3 or TRBV12-4, the J gene TRBJ2-1, with TRBD1 matching 9 bases. V shed 7 bases and J 7 bases; nucleotides not matched to a gene: 14. This CDR3 region has 16 residues. CDR3 nucleotide sequence: TGTGCCAGCACCTATAAGCAACAGGGGGCGAGGAATGAGCAGTTCTTC. Protein sequence: CASTYKQQGARNEQFF.

Comment on this clonotype: One junction end does not reproduce the germline sequence, and a read error may be involved. V and J are TRBV7-9 and TRBJ2-1; 11 bases are a match to TRBD2. This CDR3 comprises 17 residues. Germline CDR1 reads SEHNR; CDR2 reads FQNEAQ (reference sequence). The chain's CDR3 is CASSLGTSGPAYNEQFF. The DNA of the CDR3 is TGTGCCAGCAGCTTAGGGACTAGCGGGCCGGCCTACAATGAGCAGTTTTTC.

The chain links TRBV4-1 to TRBJ1-5, with 7 bases identical to TRBD1. This CDR3 has 16 residues. Germline V gene sequence: CDR1 MGHRA, CDR2 YSYEKL. V trimming: 1 base; J trimming: 1 base; junction bases outside the gene matches: 4. The CDR3 DNA sequence: TGCGCCAGCAGCCAAGTAGGGGGCAAGAGCAATCAGCCCCAGCATTTT. It translates to CASSQVGGKSNQPQHF.

The chain recombines TRBV21-1 with TRBJ2-1; the table gives TRBD2 as D, unverified against the DNA. TRBV21-1 is noted as a pseudogene. CDR3 length: 11 amino acids. The CDR3 reads CASSPRLHQFF. CDR3 DNA: TGTGCCAGCAGCCCTCGACTACACCAGTTCTTC.

The chain is built from TRBV7-9 and TRBJ1-2; D is unclear. Germline V gene data show CDR1 as SEHNR and CDR2 as FQNEAQ (reference sequence). The V end lost 6 bases, the J end lost 3 bases, and 11 bases lay between the germline ends. The CDR3 totals 13 residues. Written as DNA, the CDR3 is TGTGCCAGCAGGATAGACGGACACTATGGCTACACCTTC. It yields the protein CASRIDGHYGYTF.